This TCR beta chain derives from a study of tumour-infiltrating T cells in Burkitt lymphoma. About the research overall: Repertoire clonality predicted overall and progression-free survival.

Sequencing was performed with immunoSEQ multiplex PCR; in TCRdb, only in-frame clones are kept and a portion is missing. The sample includes about 14,000 clones, 85% of them seen just once. Sequencing was done on a sample of tumor tissue. The sequence derives from a human donor with diffuse large B-cell lymphoma.

CDR3 bases: TGTGCCAGCAGTGATATAGCGTACAATGAGCAGTTCTTC. Encoded protein: CASSDIAYNEQFF. The chain combines TRBV2 with TRBJ2-1, with D perhaps matching TRBD2 (5 bases). The ends were cut back, 3 bases at V and 4 bases at J, with 7 bases in the middle. Germline V gene lookup returns CDR1 SNHLY and CDR2 FYNNEI. This CDR3 has 13 amino acids.